The 11 T cell receptor beta chains in this list originate from one sample, sequenced in a study of T cell changes during pregnancy in multiple sclerosis. Repertoires were generated with immunoSEQ multiplex PCR, while TCRdb's copy carries only in-frame clones and drops some. The sample yields tens of thousands of clones, about 92% seen once. The sample here was CD4+ T cells from peripheral blood mononuclear cells, taken in the third trimester of pregnancy. These receptors all come from a female donor with multiple sclerosis, enrolled in a pregnancy study.

J is TRBJ2-1 and V is TRBV5-4; D is possibly TRBD1 (5 bases). Between the trimmed V and J ends, which lost 2 bases and 2 bases, there was a span of 11 bases. From germline, CDR1 is SGHNT and CDR2 YYREEE (reference sequence). CDR3 length: 15 amino acids. CDR3 sequence (DNA): TGTGCCAGCAGCTTTGGTACAGGAACCTACAATGAGCAGTTCTTC. It is translated as CASSFGTGTYNEQFF.

V usage is TRBV19 and J usage is TRBJ2-7; D remains unclear. CDR3 length: 13 residues. V lost 5 bases and J lost 4, with 12 bases in between. Germline CDR1 reads LNHDA; CDR2 reads SQIVND (reference sequence). The CDR3 protein is CASSLGPQYEQYF. The DNA of the CDR3 is TGTGCCAGTAGTCTAGGGCCGCAATACGAGCAGTACTTC.

The chain uses TRBV28 and TRBJ2-1; 9 positions match TRBD2. The trim removed 2 bases at V and 4 bases at J, leaving 3 bases unmatched. Germline V lookup: CDR1 MDHEN, CDR2 SYDVKM. The CDR3 consists of 15 residues. CDR3 coding DNA: TGTGCCAGCAGTTTAGCAGGACTAGCGTACAATGAGCAGTTCTTC. This encodes CASSLAGLAYNEQFF.

CDR3 protein: CASSLSGRQGGELFF. For the CDR3, the DNA is TGTGCCAGCAGCTTGTCCGGGAGGCAGGGCGGGGAGCTGTTTTTT. The chain carries TRBV5-4 and TRBJ2-2, with 7 bases matching TRBD2. Germline CDR1 reads SGHNT; CDR2 reads YYREEE (reference sequence). This CDR3 is 15 amino acids long. The trim removed 1 base at V and 7 bases at J, leaving 7 bases unmatched.

This chain links TRBV5-1 with TRBJ2-2, with TRBD2 as a possible D gene (6 bases). V shed 4 bases and J shed 4 bases, with 14 bases lying between them. The length of the CDR3 is 15 residues. Germline assignment: CDR1 SGHRS and CDR2 YFSETQ. Here the CDR3 reads CASSARREGTGELFF. CDR3 coding DNA: TGCGCCAGCAGCGCCAGGAGGGAAGGCACCGGGGAGCTGTTTTTT.

This chain joins TRBV2 and TRBJ1-2, with TRBD1 identical over 8 bases. V was clipped by 0 bases and J by 4 bases; unmatched bases: 4. Looked up from germline, CDR1 is SNHLY and CDR2 is FYNNEI. CDR3 length equals 15 residues. The CDR3 DNA reads as TGTGCCAGCAGTGAAGCGCTTACAGGGGGCTATGGCTACACCTTC. This translates into CASSEALTGGYGYTF.

The gene calls are TRBV7-8 and TRBJ2-3, with 9 bases that match TRBD2. The J segment lost 8 bases and the V segment lost 5 bases, leaving 17 bases of the junction unmatched. Germline CDR1 and CDR2: SGHVS and FQNEAQ. This CDR3 comprises 17 residues. Written as DNA, the CDR3 is TGTGCCAGCAGCCCCGGGAGGGCGGGAGGGCCAGAGGGTACGCAGTATTTT. It yields the protein CASSPGRAGGPEGTQYF.

The rearrangement joins TRBV15 to TRBJ1-1; possibly TRBD1 for D (5 bases). V dropped 0 bases and J dropped 11 bases, with 22 bases sitting between them. The CDR3 consists of 16 residues. CDR1 and CDR2 (germline): LNHNV, YYDKDF (reference sequence). The CDR3 spells CATSRDRWAGAKGAFF. CDR3 nucleotide sequence: TGTGCCACCAGCAGAGATAGGTGGGCAGGCGCCAAGGGGGCTTTCTTT. Using reference TRBV15 and TRBJ1-1 for the parts outside the CDR3, the full variable domain is DAMVIQNPRYQVTQFGKPVTLSCSQTLNHNVMYWYQQKSSQAPKLLFHYYDKDFNNEADTPDNFQSRRPNTSFCFLDIRSPGLGDTAMYLCATSRDRWAGAKGAFFGQGTRLTVV.

The chain uses TRBV6-5 and TRBJ1-1; D remains ambiguous. Germline CDR1 and CDR2: MNHEY and SVGAGI. V was cut by 0 bases and J by 4 bases, with 6 bases left in between. The CDR3 loop spans 13 amino acids. CDR3 sequence reads: CASSYSRSTEAFF. The CDR3 DNA sequence: TGTGCCAGCAGTTACTCGAGAAGCACTGAAGCTTTCTTT.

This sequence joins TRBV29-1 and TRBJ2-5; 10 bases match TRBD1. The J segment lost 6 bases and the V segment lost 6 bases, leaving 10 bases of the junction unmatched. The CDR3 extends over 14 amino acids. Germline CDR1 SQVTM, CDR2 ANQGSEA. CDR3 nucleotides: TGCAGCGTGAGCAGGACAGGGGGTCAGCAGACCCAGTACTTC. Its translation: CSVSRTGGQQTQYF.

The chain uses TRBV2 and TRBJ1-3; 8 nucleotides line up with TRBD1. CDR3 size: 17 residues. V gave up 7 bases and J gave up 9 bases; unmatched junction bases: 20. Germline assignment: CDR1 SNHLY and CDR2 FYNNEI. The CDR3 DNA sequence: TGTGCCAGCACCTTGAGGCCCCCTGACAGGGGACGGAGCACCATATATTTT. Amino acids: CASTLRPPDRGRSTIYF.